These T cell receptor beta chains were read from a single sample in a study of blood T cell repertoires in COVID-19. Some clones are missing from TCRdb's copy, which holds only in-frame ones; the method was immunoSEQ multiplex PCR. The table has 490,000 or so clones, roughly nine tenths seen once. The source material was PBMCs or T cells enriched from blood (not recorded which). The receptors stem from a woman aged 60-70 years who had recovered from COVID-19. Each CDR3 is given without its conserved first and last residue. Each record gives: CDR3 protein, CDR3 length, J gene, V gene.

cdr3_aa: ASSGAGNSNQPQH
cdr3_length: 13
j_call: TRBJ1-5
v_call: TRBV7-9

cdr3_aa: ASSPWTGAGEQY
cdr3_length: 12
j_call: TRBJ2-7
v_call: TRBV5-1

cdr3_aa: ASSFRGDNEQF
cdr3_length: 11
j_call: TRBJ2-1
v_call: TRBV11-3

cdr3_aa: ASSLIRPGEETQY
cdr3_length: 13
j_call: TRBJ2-5
v_call: TRBV5-1

cdr3_aa: ASSFGEINSPLH
cdr3_length: 12
j_call: TRBJ1-6
v_call: TRBV5-6

cdr3_aa: ASSLAQAYNSPLH
cdr3_length: 13
j_call: TRBJ1-6
v_call: TRBV7-8

cdr3_aa: ASSLAGETQY
cdr3_length: 10
j_call: TRBJ2-5
v_call: TRBV28

cdr3_aa: ASSQGQVGSGELF
cdr3_length: 13
j_call: TRBJ2-2
v_call: TRBV19

cdr3_aa: ASSQPDRGPAQEPYNEQF
cdr3_length: 18
j_call: TRBJ2-1
v_call: TRBV23-1

cdr3_aa: ASSQDRVGASGVKNIQY
cdr3_length: 17
j_call: TRBJ2-4
v_call: TRBV3-1/TRBV3-2

cdr3_aa: ASRLAPGRTDTQY
cdr3_length: 13
j_call: TRBJ2-3
v_call: TRBV12-2

cdr3_aa: SILDRYTEAF
cdr3_length: 10
j_call: TRBJ1-1
v_call: TRBV29-1

cdr3_aa: ASISEGTDLYGYT
cdr3_length: 13
j_call: TRBJ1-2
v_call: TRBV2

cdr3_aa: ATSGQFFSYEQY
cdr3_length: 12
j_call: TRBJ2-7
v_call: TRBV24-1

cdr3_aa: ASSSTGLNEKLF
cdr3_length: 12
j_call: TRBJ1-4
v_call: TRBV9

cdr3_aa: ASSFSGTGVYEQY
cdr3_length: 13
j_call: TRBJ2-7
v_call: TRBV5-4

cdr3_aa: ASSFRGRTEAF
cdr3_length: 11
j_call: TRBJ1-1
v_call: TRBV7-2

cdr3_aa: SASVGGTSGNTIY
cdr3_length: 13
j_call: TRBJ1-3
v_call: TRBV20-1

cdr3_aa: ASSVPRSGHMNTEAF
cdr3_length: 15
j_call: TRBJ1-1
v_call: TRBV5-4

cdr3_aa: ASSRTGTAYEQY
cdr3_length: 12
j_call: TRBJ2-7
v_call: TRBV6-5

cdr3_aa: ASSGQGSYEQY
cdr3_length: 11
j_call: TRBJ2-7
v_call: TRBV12-3/TRBV12-4

cdr3_aa: ATSDPRQGGNTIY
cdr3_length: 13
j_call: TRBJ1-3
v_call: TRBV24-1

cdr3_aa: ASSDRTGGADTIY
cdr3_length: 13
j_call: TRBJ1-3
v_call: TRBV2

cdr3_aa: ASSQDRRGYFNEKLF
cdr3_length: 15
j_call: TRBJ1-4
v_call: TRBV4-1

cdr3_aa: ASSEQGWNSPLH
cdr3_length: 12
j_call: TRBJ1-6
v_call: TRBV6-4

cdr3_aa: ASSPVAASSYNEQF
cdr3_length: 14
j_call: TRBJ2-1
v_call: TRBV7-2

cdr3_aa: AISAGTRTSGANVLT
cdr3_length: 15
j_call: TRBJ2-6
v_call: TRBV10-3

cdr3_aa: ASRSGVGNEKLF
cdr3_length: 12
j_call: TRBJ1-4
v_call: TRBV28

cdr3_aa: ASSLAGIGQPQH
cdr3_length: 12
j_call: TRBJ1-5
v_call: TRBV5-1

cdr3_aa: ASSPHRDRESPLH
cdr3_length: 13
j_call: TRBJ1-6
v_call: TRBV3-1/TRBV3-2

cdr3_aa: ASSMGAGSQPQH
cdr3_length: 12
j_call: TRBJ1-5
v_call: TRBV19

cdr3_aa: ASSQGTGLSFYGYT
cdr3_length: 14
j_call: TRBJ1-2
v_call: TRBV14

cdr3_aa: ASSPGTGSEQY
cdr3_length: 11
j_call: TRBJ2-7
v_call: TRBV12-3/TRBV12-4

cdr3_aa: ASDQGRGLIGNQPQH
cdr3_length: 15
j_call: TRBJ1-5
v_call: TRBV12-5

cdr3_aa: ASIREGSEQY
cdr3_length: 10
j_call: TRBJ2-7
v_call: TRBV2

cdr3_aa: ASSPQGTGEGNTEAF
cdr3_length: 15
j_call: TRBJ1-1
v_call: TRBV6-4

cdr3_aa: ATSGGLAVEETQY
cdr3_length: 13
j_call: TRBJ2-5
v_call: TRBV15

cdr3_aa: ASSDGMGSSPLH
cdr3_length: 12
j_call: TRBJ1-6
v_call: TRBV6-4

cdr3_aa: ASSLGPPEGEKLF
cdr3_length: 13
j_call: TRBJ1-4
v_call: TRBV5-5

cdr3_aa: ASSQTTGGETQY
cdr3_length: 12
j_call: TRBJ2-5
v_call: TRBV4-1

cdr3_aa: ASSLGRGQGPIQY
cdr3_length: 13
j_call: TRBJ2-4
v_call: TRBV5-8

cdr3_aa: ASRDGGDQGGMEYQETQY
cdr3_length: 18
j_call: TRBJ2-5
v_call: TRBV10-2

cdr3_aa: ASSSGQYYEQY
cdr3_length: 11
j_call: TRBJ2-7
v_call: TRBV27

cdr3_aa: ASSLYTGVSYEQY
cdr3_length: 13
j_call: TRBJ2-7
v_call: TRBV7-9

cdr3_aa: ASSLPRQGFGNQPQH
cdr3_length: 15
j_call: TRBJ1-5
v_call: TRBV28

cdr3_aa: ASSRYTGEQY
cdr3_length: 10
j_call: TRBJ2-7
v_call: TRBV5-6

cdr3_aa: ATSRVAGAISSYNEQF
cdr3_length: 16
j_call: TRBJ2-1
v_call: TRBV15

cdr3_aa: ASSPGSGSRTDTQY
cdr3_length: 14
j_call: TRBJ2-3
v_call: TRBV5-1